The TCR beta chain described here comes from a study of identical twins. Findings of the study overall: Rather than following the same donors, the conclusions depended on cross-sectional statistical analysis.

Comments on this clonotype: Its antigen is unknown.

Template switching added a universal primer binding site, and final cDNA carried unique molecular identifiers. TCRdb processed the 5' RACE reads anew with MiXCR; each CDR3 protein has one entry. The repertoire holds roughly 490,000 distinct CDR3 sequences, with 13% to 15% as singletons. Trimming removed 5 bases from V and 1 base from J; junction bases left unmatched: 7. The CDR3 extends over 17 amino acids. Germline V gene lookup returns CDR1 SGHTA and CDR2 FQGTGA. In addition, the sample was reused for a study of yellow fever vaccine responses in identical twins. That work adds: As reported, the vaccine T cell response of twins seemed partly convergent and partly personalized.

V gene TRBV7-3 combines with J gene TRBJ2-3, with 12 nucleotides matching TRBD2. This clonotype was obtained from a woman aged 18-30 years in good health. Material: CD4+ T cells sorted from blood. CDR3: CASSTTSGGPRTDTQYF. The DNA of the CDR3 is TGTGCCAGCAGCACGACTAGCGGGGGACCCCGCACAGATACGCAGTATTTT.